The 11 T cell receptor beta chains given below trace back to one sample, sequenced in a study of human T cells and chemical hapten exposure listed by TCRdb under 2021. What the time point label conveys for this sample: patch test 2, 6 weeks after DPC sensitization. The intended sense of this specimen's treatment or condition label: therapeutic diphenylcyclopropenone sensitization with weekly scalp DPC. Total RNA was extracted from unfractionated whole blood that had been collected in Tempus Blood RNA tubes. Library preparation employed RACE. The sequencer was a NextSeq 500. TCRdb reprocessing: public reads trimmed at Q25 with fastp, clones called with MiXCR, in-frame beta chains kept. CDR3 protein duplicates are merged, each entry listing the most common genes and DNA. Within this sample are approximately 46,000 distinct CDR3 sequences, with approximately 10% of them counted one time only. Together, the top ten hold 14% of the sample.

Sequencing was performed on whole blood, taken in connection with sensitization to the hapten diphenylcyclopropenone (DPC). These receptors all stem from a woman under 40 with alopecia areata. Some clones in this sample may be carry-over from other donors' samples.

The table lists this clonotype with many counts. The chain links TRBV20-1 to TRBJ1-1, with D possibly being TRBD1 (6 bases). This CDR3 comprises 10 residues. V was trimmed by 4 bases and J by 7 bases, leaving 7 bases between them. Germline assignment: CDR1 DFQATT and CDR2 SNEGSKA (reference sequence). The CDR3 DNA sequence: TGCAGTGCTAAGACAGGTGAAGCTTTCTTT. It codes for CSAKTGEAFF.

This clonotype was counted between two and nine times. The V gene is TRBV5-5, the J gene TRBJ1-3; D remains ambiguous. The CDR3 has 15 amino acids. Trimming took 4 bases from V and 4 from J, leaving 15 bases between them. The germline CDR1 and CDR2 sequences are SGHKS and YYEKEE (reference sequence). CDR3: CASSLAWEQGNTIYF. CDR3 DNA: TGTGCCAGCAGCCTGGCTTGGGAGCAAGGAAACACCATATATTTT.

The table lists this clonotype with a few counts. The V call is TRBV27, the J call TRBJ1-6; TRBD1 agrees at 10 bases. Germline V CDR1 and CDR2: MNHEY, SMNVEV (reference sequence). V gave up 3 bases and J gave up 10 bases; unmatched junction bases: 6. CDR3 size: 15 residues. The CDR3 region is CASSFLDRGRSPLHF. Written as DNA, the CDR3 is TGTGCCAGCAGTTTTCTCGACAGGGGGCGATCACCCCTCCACTTT.

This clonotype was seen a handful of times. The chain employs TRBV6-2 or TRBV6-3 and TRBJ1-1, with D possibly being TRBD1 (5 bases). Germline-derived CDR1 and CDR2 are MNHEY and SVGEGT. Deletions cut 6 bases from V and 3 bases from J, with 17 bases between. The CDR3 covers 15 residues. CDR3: CASRPAGAGDTEAFF. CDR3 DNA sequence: TGTGCCAGCAGACCCGCCGGGGCAGGCGACACTGAAGCTTTCTTT.

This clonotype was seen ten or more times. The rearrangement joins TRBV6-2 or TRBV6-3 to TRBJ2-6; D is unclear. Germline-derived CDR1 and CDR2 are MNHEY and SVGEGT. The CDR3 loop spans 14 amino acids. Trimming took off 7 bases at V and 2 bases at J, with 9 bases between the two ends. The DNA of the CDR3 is TGTGCCAGCAAGTTCCAGCCTGGGGCCAACGTCCTGACTTTC. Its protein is CASKFQPGANVLTF.

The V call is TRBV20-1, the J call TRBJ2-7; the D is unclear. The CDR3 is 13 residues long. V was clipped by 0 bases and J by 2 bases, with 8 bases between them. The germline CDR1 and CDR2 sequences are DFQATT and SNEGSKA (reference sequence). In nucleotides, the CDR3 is TGCAGTGCTAGAGATCATGGCCCCTACGAGCAGTACTTC. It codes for CSARDHGPYEQYF.

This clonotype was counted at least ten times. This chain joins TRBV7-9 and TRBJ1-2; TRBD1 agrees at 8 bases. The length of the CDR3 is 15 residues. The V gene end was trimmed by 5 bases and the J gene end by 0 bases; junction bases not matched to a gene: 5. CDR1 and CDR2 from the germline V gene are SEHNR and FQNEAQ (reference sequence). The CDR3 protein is CASSLWTGTNYGYTF. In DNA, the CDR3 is TGTGCCAGCAGCCTCTGGACAGGGACTAACTATGGCTACACCTTC. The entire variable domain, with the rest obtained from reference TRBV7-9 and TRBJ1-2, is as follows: DTGVSQNPRHKITKRGQNVTFRCDPISEHNRLYWYRQTLGQGPEFLTYFQNEAQLEKSRLLSDRFSAERPKGSFSTLEIQRTEQGDSAMYLCASSLWTGTNYGYTFGSGTRLTVV.

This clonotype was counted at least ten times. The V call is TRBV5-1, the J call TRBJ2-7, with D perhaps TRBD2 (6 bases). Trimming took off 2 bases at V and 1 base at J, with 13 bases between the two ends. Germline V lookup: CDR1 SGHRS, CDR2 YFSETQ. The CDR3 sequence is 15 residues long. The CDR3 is CASSFGLKGSYEQYF. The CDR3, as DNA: TGCGCCAGCAGCTTCGGACTAAAGGGGTCCTACGAGCAGTACTTC.

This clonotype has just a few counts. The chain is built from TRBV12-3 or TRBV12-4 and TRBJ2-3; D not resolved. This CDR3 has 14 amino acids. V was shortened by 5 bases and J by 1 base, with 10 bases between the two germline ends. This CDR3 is CASSHGPGTDTQYF. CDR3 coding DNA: TGTGCCAGCAGTCATGGACCCGGCACAGATACGCAGTATTTT.

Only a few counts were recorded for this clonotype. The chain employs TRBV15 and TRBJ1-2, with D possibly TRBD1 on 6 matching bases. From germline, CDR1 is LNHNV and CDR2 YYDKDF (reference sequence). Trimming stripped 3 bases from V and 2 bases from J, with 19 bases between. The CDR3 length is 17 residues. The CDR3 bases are TGTGCCACCAGCAGGGAGGGGGTATCTGAGATGAACTATGGCTACACCTTC. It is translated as CATSREGVSEMNYGYTF.

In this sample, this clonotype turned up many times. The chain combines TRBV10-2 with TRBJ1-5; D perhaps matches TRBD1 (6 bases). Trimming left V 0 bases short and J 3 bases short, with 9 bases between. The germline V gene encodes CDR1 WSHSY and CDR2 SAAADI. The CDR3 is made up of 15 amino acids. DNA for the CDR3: TGCGCCAGCAGTGAGTCGTCAGGGGTCAATCAGCCCCAGCATTTT. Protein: CASSESSGVNQPQHF.